The sequence of this TCR beta chain was determined in a study of a mutant IDH1 vaccine in newly diagnosed glioma (dated by TCRdb to 2020 to 2023). About the full investigation: Of the 25 to 35 patients who were treated, about 62% were male and about 40% were female, and the mean age was around 40 years. For exploratory analyses, approximately 25 treated patients had longitudinal TCRB deep sequencing done wherever samples were available. Before enrollment, most patients had been given radiochemotherapy with temozolomide as standard therapy, while the rest had received either radiotherapy alone or temozolomide alone. Six visits were used for peripheral blood collection: V03 (baseline), V05, V07, V10, V12 and V13. Broad study findings and their caveats: Immune responses induced by the vaccine were seen in about 93% of patients across multiple MHC alleles. Pseudoprogression appeared unrelated to alterations in the top peripheral T cell clonotypes detected by TCRB sequencing. PBMC samples for TCRB deep sequencing were selected based on availability. The authors stated that sample limitations prevented analyses of patient blood samples from being reproduced.

The CDR3 holds 15 amino acids from the cysteine to the phenylalanine. Only the CDR3 part of the read is kept: 45 bases, read in frame from the first base. The germline V gene (reference sequence) specifies MNHEY as CDR1 and SMNVEV as CDR2. The V and J ends are trimmed by 5 bases and 0 bases, leaving 11 bases between them. Regarding this clone: Its antigen target is currently unknown. The sample holds no much larger clone one base away, and base qualities are not on file.

The library came from the immunoSEQ multiplex PCR assay. Rearranged TCR beta chain sequences were amplified using the hsTCRB Kit according to the manufacturer's protocol. Sequencing of TCRB libraries was carried out on an Illumina MiSeq. Regarding the original processing steps: The proprietary platform of the kit vendor was used for demultiplexing, trimming and gene mapping. TCRdb mirrors the immuneACCESS table, restricted to in-frame sequences. Some clones are absent from its copies; in checked studies, under half trace to an unresolved V gene, and the reason for the others is unknown. The D gene and trimming were derived from the DNA, and the V and J assignments and clone size from that table. The sample contains some 95,000 clones, around three quarters of them found a single time. Around 7% of the sample comes from the top ten. According to the study, the label for this sample's time point signals: baseline, week 1 (first vaccination visit). This specimen's treatment or condition label, interpreted: pre-vaccination baseline after standard-of-care therapy. Newly diagnosed WHO grade 3 or 4 IDH1-mutant astrocytomas showing loss of nuclear ATRX were present in the donors. The samples were drawn from NOA16, a multicentre, single-arm, open-label phase I trial in Germany that tested a mutant IDH1 peptide vaccine in humans for the first time. Blood drawn at visit V03 was used as the baseline sample for immunogenicity testing. Genomic DNA for TCRB sequencing was extracted from EDTA blood using the DNeasy Blood and Tissue Kit.

The sequencing used PBMCs, collected from a glioma patient treated with radiotherapy, temozolomide or both. The chain joins TRBV27 to TRBJ1-5; D gene: possibly TRBD1, on 5 matching bases. This sequence was found in a man aged 35 to 55 with glioma. The nucleotide sequence reads TGTGCCAGCAGTCGGGGGTTGGGTAGCAATCAGCCCCAGCATTTT. Translated, this gives CASSRGLGSNQPQHF.